This T cell receptor (beta chain) emerged from a study of shared clonotypes between healthy human individuals. Across the study: Donor ages ranged 18 to 49 years: two women, a few men. Study-wide findings and caveats: Generation probabilities of non-shared clonotypes were lower (relative to those shared by all four donors).

Regarding this clone: What it recognizes is unknown.

In the authors' methods: There were no quality scores in the junction-only immunoSEQ sequences, so filtering differed. Profiled with immunoSEQ multiplex PCR; TCRdb holds only in-frame clones, not every one. That table supplies the V and J calls and clone size; D and trimming were determined from the DNA. The sample lists roughly 700,000 clones, 90% occurring once. Germline CDR1 reads MNHEY; CDR2 reads SVGAGI. After removal of 2 bases from V and 9 bases from J, the junction contained 13 bases not matched to a gene. The CDR3 sequence is 16 residues long. This sequence was found in a man aged 18 to 30 in good health. Some clones in this sample may be carry-over from other donors' samples. Sequenced: memory CD8+ T cells from PBMCs. Indicated subset: CD45RO+ cells pooled with CCR7-negative TemRA cells. This chain connects TRBV6-5 to TRBJ2-5, with 9 bases matching TRBD1. CDR3 coding DNA: TGTGCCAGCAGTTACACCCCCGGGACAGGGAAGTTGCCCCAGTACTTC. It translates to CASSYTPGTGKLPQYF.